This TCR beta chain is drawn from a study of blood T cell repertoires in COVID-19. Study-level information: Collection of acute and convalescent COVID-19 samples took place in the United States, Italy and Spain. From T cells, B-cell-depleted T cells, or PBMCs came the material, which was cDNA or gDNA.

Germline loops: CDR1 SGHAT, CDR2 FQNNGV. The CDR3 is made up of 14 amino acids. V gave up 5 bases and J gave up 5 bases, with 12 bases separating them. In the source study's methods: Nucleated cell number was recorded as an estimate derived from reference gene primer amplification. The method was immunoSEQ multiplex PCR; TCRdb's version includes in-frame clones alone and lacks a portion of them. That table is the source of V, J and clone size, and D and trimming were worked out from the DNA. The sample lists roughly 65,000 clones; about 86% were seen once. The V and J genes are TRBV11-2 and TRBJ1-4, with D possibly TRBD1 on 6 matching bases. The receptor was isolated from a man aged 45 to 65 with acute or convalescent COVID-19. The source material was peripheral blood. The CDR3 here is CASSRDIGNEKLFF. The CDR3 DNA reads TGTGCCAGCAGCCGGGACATAGGAAATGAAAAACTGTTTTTT.